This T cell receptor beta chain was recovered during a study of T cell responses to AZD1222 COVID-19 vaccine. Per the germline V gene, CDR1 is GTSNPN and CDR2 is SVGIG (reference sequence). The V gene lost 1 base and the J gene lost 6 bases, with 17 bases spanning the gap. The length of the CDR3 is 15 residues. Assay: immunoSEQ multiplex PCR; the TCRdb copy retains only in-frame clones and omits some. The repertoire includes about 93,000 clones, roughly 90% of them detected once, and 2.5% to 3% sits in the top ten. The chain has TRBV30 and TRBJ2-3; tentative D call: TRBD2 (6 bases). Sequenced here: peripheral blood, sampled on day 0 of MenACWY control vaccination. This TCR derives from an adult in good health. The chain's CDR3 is CAWSARGAGEDTQYF. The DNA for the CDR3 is TGTGCCTGGAGTGCTCGCGGGGCTGGGGAGGATACGCAGTATTTT.